This TCR beta chain was identified in a study of cytomegalovirus exposure and HLA in healthy donors. About the study: One earlier analysis, a look at around 180 million T cells, found roughly 110 million unique TCR beta sequences. General study points: The study put 160 or so TCR beta chains on its list as cytomegalovirus-associated.

This PCR relied on a set of 60 Vbeta primers and 13 Jbeta primers. Repertoires were generated with immunoSEQ multiplex PCR, while TCRdb's copy carries only in-frame clones and drops some. The profile shows under 100,000 clones, 60% to 85% of them singletons. To note about this clone: What it binds is not known.

V was shortened by 4 bases and J by 4 bases, with 9 bases between the two germline ends. In germline, CDR1 is SGHRS, CDR2 YFSETQ. The CDR3 extends over 13 amino acids. Donors counted as nominally healthy when sampled, yet unrecorded immune exposures were likely. V is TRBV5-1 and J is TRBJ2-1; D is unresolved. The sequenced sample was PBMCs. The clonotype was recovered from a boy under 18 in good health and CMV-seronegative. The CDR3 sequence: CASSMQWYNEQFF. In DNA, the CDR3 is TGCGCCAGCAGCATGCAGTGGTACAATGAGCAGTTCTTC.